A selection of T cell receptor beta chains follows, all from one sample in a study of T cell changes during pregnancy in multiple sclerosis. Assay: immunoSEQ multiplex PCR; the TCRdb copy retains only in-frame clones and omits some. The sample lists 65,000 to 85,000 clones; 90% to 95% were seen once. The sequences come from CD4+ T cells from peripheral blood mononuclear cells, collected after pregnancy. These receptors all come from a female donor with multiple sclerosis, enrolled in a pregnancy study. Each CDR3 is given with its conserved first and last residue. D genes are given only for firm matches. Size is stated for part of the rows, as once, few or many counts, or as a class when the clone is expanded.

clone size	J gene	D gene	V gene	CDR3 protein	CDR3 DNA
.	TRBJ2-1	.	TRBV5-1	CASSPLADSYNEQFF	TGCGCCAGCAGCCCGTTAGCGGACTCCTACAATGAGCAGTTCTTC
.	TRBJ2-5	TRBD2	TRBV7-9	CASSSGLAGETQYF	TGTGCCAGCAGCTCGGGACTAGCGGGAGAGACCCAGTACTTC
.	TRBJ2-2	.	TRBV5-4	CASSLRQGKIGELFF	TGTGCCAGCAGCTTGAGGCAGGGAAAAATCGGGGAGCTGTTTTTT
many	TRBJ1-1	.	TRBV28	CASSLGTPGTEAFF	TGTGCCAGCAGTTTAGGGACACCGGGCACTGAAGCTTTCTTT
once	TRBJ2-3	.	TRBV5-4	CASSLAGSRTDTQYF	TGTGCCAGCAGCTTAGCGGGTTCCCGCACAGATACGCAGTATTTT
.	TRBJ2-1	TRBD2	TRBV5-5	CASSFLAGAYNEQFF	TGTGCCAGCAGCTTCCTAGCGGGCGCCTACAATGAGCAGTTCTTC
.	TRBJ1-1	.	TRBV7-8	CASSLVWDTELNTEAFF	TGTGCCAGCAGCTTAGTGTGGGACACGGAACTGAACACTGAAGCTTTCTTT
.	TRBJ1-5	.	TRBV30	CAWSVRTVNQPQHF	TGTGCCTGGAGTGTACGCACAGTAAATCAGCCCCAGCATTTT
.	TRBJ2-2	TRBD2	TRBV9	CASSVVPSGSNTGELFF	TGTGCCAGCAGCGTAGTTCCTAGCGGGAGTAACACCGGGGAGCTGTTTTTT
.	TRBJ2-5	TRBD2	TRBV5-1	CASRPLTSGETQYF	TGCGCCAGCAGGCCCTTGACTAGCGGGGAGACCCAGTACTTC
.	TRBJ2-7	TRBD2	TRBV5-1	CASSLGPGLSAYEQYF	TGCGCCAGCAGTTTGGGGCCGGGACTATCCGCCTACGAGCAGTACTTC
.	TRBJ2-4	.	TRBV14	CASSSRGGLAKNIQYF	TGTGCCAGCAGCTCGCGCGGGGGCCTAGCCAAAAACATTCAGTACTTC
.	TRBJ2-1	.	TRBV5-6	CASNKLGSSYNEQFF	TGTGCCAGCAACAAACTGGGGAGCTCCTACAATGAGCAGTTCTTC
.	TRBJ2-1	TRBD2	TRBV5-4	CASSFNSGRAYNEQFF	TGTGCCAGCAGCTTCAATAGCGGGAGGGCCTACAATGAGCAGTTCTTC
few	TRBJ1-1	.	TRBV29-1	CSVRIGGDTEAFF	TGCAGCGTTAGGATAGGCGGGGACACTGAAGCTTTCTTT
.	TRBJ2-3	TRBD2	TRBV19	CASSILAGATTDTQYF	TGTGCCAGTAGTATCTTAGCGGGAGCCACCACAGATACGCAGTATTTT
.	TRBJ2-1	TRBD2	TRBV5-1	CASSFTFGLAGHNEQFF	TGCGCCAGCAGCTTTACCTTTGGGCTAGCGGGACACAATGAGCAGTTCTTC
.	TRBJ2-3	TRBD2	TRBV29-1	CSEGGPSGSDTQYF	TGCAGCGAAGGGGGTCCTAGCGGGAGTGATACGCAGTATTTT
.	TRBJ1-5	TRBD1	TRBV19	CASSITGGRKPQHF	TGTGCCAGTAGTATTACAGGGGGGCGCAAGCCCCAGCATTTT
.	TRBJ2-2	TRBD2	TRBV6-1	CATSTSGGVAGELFF	TGTGCCACCTCGACTAGCGGGGGGGTAGCCGGGGAGCTGTTTTTT
.	TRBJ2-1	.	TRBV11-2	CASSTSRVASEQFF	TGTGCCAGCAGCACCTCCAGGGTGGCGAGTGAGCAGTTCTTC
.	TRBJ1-2	.	TRBV6-5	CASSRGTGRYTF	TGTGCCAGCAGCCGGGGGACCGGGCGCTACACCTTC
.	TRBJ1-4	.	TRBV14	CASSQWGLGEKLFF	TGTGCCAGCAGCCAGTGGGGGCTAGGCGAAAAACTGTTTTTT
.	TRBJ2-1	TRBD2	TRBV5-6	CASSLGLAGGFSYNEQFF	TGTGCCAGCAGCCTAGGACTAGCGGGAGGGTTTTCCTACAATGAGCAGTTCTTC
.	TRBJ2-1	TRBD1	TRBV4-1	CASSPTTGAIRNEQFF	TGCGCCAGCAGCCCTACGACAGGGGCTATTCGGAATGAGCAGTTCTTC
.	TRBJ2-2	TRBD2	TRBV9	CASSLLSGSANTGELFF	TGTGCCAGCAGCCTATTGAGCGGGAGCGCGAACACCGGGGAGCTGTTTTTT
.	TRBJ2-7	TRBD2	TRBV5-1	CASRRWAGANEQYF	TGCGCCAGCCGTCGGTGGGCGGGAGCAAACGAGCAGTACTTC
.	TRBJ2-5	TRBD1	TRBV29-1	CSVAGTAQETQYF	TGCAGCGTAGCCGGGACAGCACAAGAGACCCAGTACTTC
.	TRBJ1-2	TRBD1	TRBV28	CASSLLSGTGGSGYTF	TGTGCCAGCAGTCTACTCTCCGGGACAGGGGGAAGTGGCTACACCTTC
.	TRBJ2-7	TRBD1	TRBV11-1	CASSLETRGNSYEQYF	TGTGCCAGCAGCTTAGAGACCAGGGGGAACTCCTACGAGCAGTACTTC
few	TRBJ2-2	TRBD2	TRBV30	CALPGLAGEFGELFF	TGTGCCCTACCGGGGCTAGCGGGAGAATTCGGGGAGCTGTTTTTT
few	TRBJ2-7	TRBD2	TRBV9	CASSVDFGRAYEQYF	TGTGCCAGCAGCGTAGACTTCGGGAGGGCCTACGAGCAGTACTTC
.	TRBJ2-5	TRBD2	TRBV6-5	CASSTIAGEETQYF	TGTGCCAGCAGTACCATAGCGGGGGAAGAGACCCAGTACTTC
.	TRBJ2-3	TRBD1	TRBV19	CASSIGGTGGADTQYF	TGTGCCAGTAGTATCGGCGGGACAGGGGGTGCCGATACGCAGTATTTT
.	TRBJ1-2	TRBD1	TRBV28	CASSLPGGGYTF	TGTGCCAGCAGTTTGCCAGGGGGTGGCTACACCTTC
.	TRBJ2-1	.	TRBV27	CASSSDRVLGGEQFF	TGTGCCAGCAGTTCTGACAGAGTATTAGGCGGTGAGCAGTTCTTC
.	TRBJ2-5	.	TRBV7-2	CASSSTGTRYF	TGTGCCAGCAGCTCTACAGGGACCCGGTACTTC
.	TRBJ2-7	TRBD2	TRBV13	CASSPGTSSEQYF	TGTGCCAGCAGCCCGGGGACTAGCAGCGAGCAGTACTTC
.	TRBJ2-1	TRBD1	TRBV7-9	CASSLDRGVLGFF	TGTGCCAGCAGCCTGGACAGGGGTGTACTTGGGTTCTTC
.	TRBJ2-2	TRBD2	TRBV18	CASSSGLAGFGGELFF	TGTGCCAGCTCGTCCGGACTAGCGGGTTTTGGCGGGGAGCTGTTTTTT
.	TRBJ2-1	TRBD1	TRBV5-1	CASSEVTGGYNEQFF	TGCGCCAGCAGCGAGGTGACAGGGGGCTACAATGAGCAGTTCTTC
.	TRBJ2-7	TRBD2	TRBV6-1	CASRESGRAYEQYF	TGTGCCAGCAGGGAAAGCGGGAGGGCCTACGAGCAGTACTTC
once	TRBJ2-1	.	TRBV14	CASSQVGGEQFF	TGTGCCAGCAGCCAAGTCGGCGGGGAGCAGTTCTTC
.	TRBJ2-2	TRBD2	TRBV10-3	CAISLAGNTGELFF	TGTGCCATCAGTCTAGCGGGAAACACCGGGGAGCTGTTTTTT
.	TRBJ1-5	TRBD1	TRBV27	CASSLQGGQPQHF	TGTGCCAGCAGTTTACAGGGGGGTCAGCCCCAGCATTTT
.	TRBJ2-5	.	TRBV28	CASSTRTPKETQYF	TGTGCCAGCAGTACCAGAACCCCCAAAGAGACCCAGTACTTC
.	TRBJ1-1	.	TRBV28	CASTDYQGSVITEAFF	TGTGCCAGCACTGACTATCAAGGGTCCGTGATCACTGAAGCTTTCTTT
.	TRBJ1-3	.	TRBV7-9	CASSRAGTGNTIYF	TGTGCCAGCAGCCGCGCAGGGACAGGAAACACCATATATTTT
.	TRBJ1-2	.	TRBV5-1	CASSLVGTSGRGYTF	TGCGCCAGCAGCTTGGTTGGGACATCGGGACGTGGCTACACCTTC
.	TRBJ2-3	.	TRBV27	CASSFSRVSPDTQYF	TGTGCCAGCAGTTTTAGCAGGGTTAGCCCAGATACGCAGTATTTT
.	TRBJ2-3	TRBD2	TRBV5-1	CASSSRLAGGPTDTQYF	TGCGCCAGCAGCTCCCGACTAGCGGGAGGGCCAACAGATACGCAGTATTTT
.	TRBJ2-7	TRBD2	TRBV29-1	CAAHSGGPYEQYF	TGCGCAGCCCATAGCGGGGGACCCTACGAGCAGTACTTC
.	TRBJ2-1	TRBD1	TRBV30	CAWSGDRGDEQFF	TGTGCCTGGAGTGGGGACAGGGGCGATGAGCAGTTCTTC
.	TRBJ2-4	.	TRBV6-5	CASSYSREGLHVQYF	TGTGCCAGCAGTTACTCCCGCGAGGGACTCCATGTTCAGTACTTC
.	TRBJ2-1	.	TRBV14	CASSQDEGDWRDEQFF	TGTGCCAGCAGCCAAGATGAGGGAGACTGGAGGGATGAGCAGTTCTTC
.	TRBJ2-1	TRBD1	TRBV27	CASSSQGARAFDNEQFF	TGTGCCAGCAGTTCCCAGGGGGCGAGGGCCTTCGACAATGAGCAGTTCTTC